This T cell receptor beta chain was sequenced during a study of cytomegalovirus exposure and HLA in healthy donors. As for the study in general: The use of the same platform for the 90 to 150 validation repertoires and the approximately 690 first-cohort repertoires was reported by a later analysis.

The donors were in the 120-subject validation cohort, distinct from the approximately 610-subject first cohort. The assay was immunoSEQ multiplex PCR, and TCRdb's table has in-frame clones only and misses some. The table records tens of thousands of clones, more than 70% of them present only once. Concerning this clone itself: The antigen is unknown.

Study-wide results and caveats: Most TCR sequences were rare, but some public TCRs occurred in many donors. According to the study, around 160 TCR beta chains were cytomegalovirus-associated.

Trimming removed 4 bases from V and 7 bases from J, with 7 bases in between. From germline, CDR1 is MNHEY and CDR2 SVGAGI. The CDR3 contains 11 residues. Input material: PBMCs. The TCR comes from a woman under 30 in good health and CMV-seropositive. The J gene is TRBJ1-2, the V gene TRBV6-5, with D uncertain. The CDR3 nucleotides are TGTGCCAGCAGTTCGACATCTGGCTACACCTTC. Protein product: CASSSTSGYTF.